The sequence of this T cell receptor beta chain was determined in a study of T cell responses to AZD1222 COVID-19 vaccine. Study-level findings and limits: After two AZD1222 doses, spike-specific TCR breadth and depth rose versus day 0. Reports say nearly half of spike-specific TCRs go after unmutated variant regions. Seropositive status at baseline applied to only 6 or 7 AZD1222 recipients.

Comment on this clone: Its cognate antigen is unknown.

TCRdb's table, derived via immunoSEQ multiplex PCR, lists solely in-frame clones and lacks some. The table has roughly 150,000 clones, roughly 80% seen once. Trimming pared 6 bases from V and 6 bases from J, leaving 20 bases between. The CDR3 consists of 15 residues. Germline V gives CDR1 SNHLY, CDR2 FYNNEI. V gene TRBV2 combines with J gene TRBJ1-2; maybe TRBD1 (6 bases). The clonotype was recovered from an adult in good health. The specimen comprised peripheral blood, sampled on day 0 of AZD1222 vaccination. This chain's CDR3 is CASRPRGGGADGYTF. CDR3 in DNA: TGTGCCAGCAGACCTAGAGGCGGGGGCGCGGATGGCTACACCTTC.